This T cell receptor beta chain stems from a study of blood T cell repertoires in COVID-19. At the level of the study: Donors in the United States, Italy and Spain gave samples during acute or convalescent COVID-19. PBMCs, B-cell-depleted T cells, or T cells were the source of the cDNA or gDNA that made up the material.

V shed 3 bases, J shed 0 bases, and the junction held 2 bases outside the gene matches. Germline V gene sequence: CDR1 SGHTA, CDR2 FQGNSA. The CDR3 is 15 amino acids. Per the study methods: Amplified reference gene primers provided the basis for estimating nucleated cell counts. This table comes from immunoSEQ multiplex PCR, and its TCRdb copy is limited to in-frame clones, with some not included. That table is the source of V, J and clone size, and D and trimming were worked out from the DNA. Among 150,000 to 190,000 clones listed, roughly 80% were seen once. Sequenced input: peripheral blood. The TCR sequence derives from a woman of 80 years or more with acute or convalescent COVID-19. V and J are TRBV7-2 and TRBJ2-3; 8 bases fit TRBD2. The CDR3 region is CASSFSGGSTDTQYF. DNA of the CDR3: TGTGCCAGCAGCTTCAGCGGGGGCAGCACAGATACGCAGTATTTT. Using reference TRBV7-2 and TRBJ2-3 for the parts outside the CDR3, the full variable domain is GAGVSQSPSNKVTEKGKDVELRCDPISGHTALYWYRQSLGQGLEFLIYFQGNSAPDKSGLPSDRFSAERTGGSVSTLTIQRTQQEDSAVYLCASSFSGGSTDTQYFGPGTRLTVL.